The clone carrying this T cell receptor (beta chain) was seen more than once but under ten times. Its antigen is undetermined. Germline V gives CDR1 DFQATT, CDR2 SNEGSKA (reference sequence). After removal of 6 bases from V and 0 bases from J, the junction contained 7 bases not matched to a gene. CDR3 length: 15 residues. This record belongs to a study of identical twins. The study's findings and limits: High-abundance cord blood beta clonotypes had fewer insertions; memory repertoires showed none.

MiXCR was run by TCRdb on the 5' RACE reads, yielding one entry per CDR3 protein. The sample lists about 520,000 distinct CDR3 sequences, around 20% occurring once. The same data also contributed to another study, on T cells expressing NK-cell markers. That paper adds: From sorted CD3+CD56+NKG2C+, CD3+CD56+NKG2C- and CD3+CD56-NKG2C+ T cells came the TCR beta repertoires. NKG2C+ dominant clonotypes from 6 or 7 donors made up about 1.0-7.5% of CD8+ T cells. Expanded NKG2C+ T cell clones were not confirmed as HCMV-specific.

The rearrangement joins TRBV20-1 to TRBJ2-3; 9 positions match TRBD2. Sequencing input: CD4+ T cells sorted from blood. The sequence was collected from a young woman in good health. CDR3 residues: CSASKTSGSTDTQYF. CDR3 DNA: TGCAGTGCGAGTAAGACTAGCGGAAGCACAGATACGCAGTATTTT.